The next 28 T cell receptor beta chains were all read from a single sample in a study of T cell changes during pregnancy in multiple sclerosis (dated by TCRdb to between 2019 and 2020). Library prep was done by the immunoSEQ multiplex PCR assay. The table comes from immuneACCESS by way of TCRdb, which keeps in-frame sequences with V and J called. Part of the clones is missing from these tables; in studies checked, under half for an unresolved V gene and the rest for unknown reasons. Present in this sample are 34,000 or so clones, just over 90% of which were seen just once. The top ten hold approximately 12% of the sample. The source material was CD8+ T cells from peripheral blood mononuclear cells, sampled in the first trimester of pregnancy. The source of these receptors is a female donor with multiple sclerosis, enrolled in a pregnancy study.

V and J are TRBV27 and TRBJ2-1; maybe TRBD2 (5 bases). V was trimmed by 4 bases and J by 2 bases, leaving 6 bases between them. Per germline, CDR1 MNHEY and CDR2 SMNVEV (reference sequence). The CDR3 spans 13 residues. CDR3 sequence reads: CASSSGTYNEQFF. CDR3 bases: TGTGCCAGCAGTTCCGGGACCTACAATGAGCAGTTCTTC.

This clone occurred once. The chain employs TRBV27 and TRBJ2-3, with no clear D. The CDR3 is made up of 14 amino acids. V lost 11 bases and J lost 1, with 16 bases in between. Germline CDR1 MNHEY, CDR2 SMNVEV (reference sequence). The CDR3 sequence is CAASLGRGTDTQYF. The CDR3 nucleotides are TGTGCCGCCTCGTTGGGCAGAGGCACAGATACGCAGTATTTT.

The V and J genes are TRBV2 and TRBJ2-2, with D maybe TRBD2 (5 bases). V lost 8 bases and J 1 base, leaving 11 bases between the germline ends. CDR3 length: 14 residues. Germline V gene lookup returns CDR1 SNHLY and CDR2 FYNNEI. The CDR3 DNA is TGTGCCAGCGAGGTAGCGTGGAACACCGGGGAGCTGTTTTTT. Translated: CASEVAWNTGELFF.

This clone appeared a single time. The V gene is TRBV15, the J gene TRBJ2-4; 12 bases match TRBD1. With V trimmed by 4 bases and J by 1 base, 11 bases remained unmatched. The CDR3 is 19 amino acids. CDR1 is LNHNV, CDR2 YYDKDF, per germline (reference sequence). The CDR3 DNA is TGTGCCACCAGCATTGGGGGACAGGGGGCCCGGAGGGCCAAAAACATTCAGTACTTC. This encodes CATSIGGQGARRAKNIQYF.

In nucleotides, the CDR3 is TGTGCCAGCAGCCTGGAGTCCTCTGGAAACACCATATATTTT. It encodes CASSLESSGNTIYF. The rearrangement links TRBV7-8 to TRBJ1-3; D call uncertain. The V gene's germline CDR1 is SGHVS and CDR2 FQNEAQ. Between the trimmed V and J ends, which lost 5 bases and 0 bases, there was a span of 8 bases. The CDR3 runs to 14 residues.

CDR3 nucleotides: TGTGCCAGCAGCCCGGAGGGAGGAGCCAAAAACATTCAGTACTTC. Its protein is CASSPEGGAKNIQYF. The chain carries TRBV7-9 and TRBJ2-4; possibly TRBD2 for D (6 bases). Germline V gene lookup returns CDR1 SEHNR and CDR2 FQNEAQ (reference sequence). The CDR3 runs to 15 residues. V lost 5 bases to trimming and J lost 0 bases, with 11 bases between them.

The chain employs TRBV4-2 and TRBJ2-2, with D maybe TRBD2 (6 bases). This CDR3 comprises 14 residues. The V and J ends lost 5 bases and 6 bases respectively, with 13 bases between them. Germline loops: CDR1 LGHNA, CDR2 YNFKEQ. In DNA form, the CDR3 reads TGTGCCAGCAGCTCGATCGCGGGATCCGGGGAGCTGTTTTTT. Residues: CASSSIAGSGELFF.

DNA of the CDR3: TGTGCCAGCAGCTTGGAGCTAGCGGGATCTTCAGATACGCAGTATTTT. This sequence encodes CASSLELAGSSDTQYF. This chain uses TRBV5-6 with TRBJ2-3, with 9 bases fitting TRBD2. The CDR3 runs 16 residues. The germline V gene has CDR1 SGHDT and CDR2 YYEEEE. With 0 bases clipped from V and 4 bases from J, the junction kept 6 bases outside the gene matches.

This clone was found once. The V and J genes are TRBV28 and TRBJ2-1; 9 positions agree with TRBD1. The V segment lost 4 bases and the J segment 9 bases; nucleotides outside the gene matches: 4. Germline V gene lookup returns CDR1 MDHEN and CDR2 SYDVKM. This CDR3 region has 13 residues. CDR3 residues: CASSWGTGLEQFF. In DNA form, the CDR3 reads TGTGCCAGCAGTTGGGGGACAGGGCTTGAGCAGTTCTTC.

The rearrangement links TRBV30 to TRBJ1-5, with TRBD1 identical over 7 bases. In germline, CDR1 is GTSNPN, CDR2 SVGIG (reference sequence). The V and J ends lost 5 bases and 3 bases, in that order; junction bases with no gene match: 10. The CDR3 loop spans 15 amino acids. The CDR3 reads CAWGRDRVANQPQHF. CDR3 coding DNA: TGTGCCTGGGGTAGAGACAGGGTTGCCAATCAGCCCCAGCATTTT.

This chain links TRBV4-2 with TRBJ2-3, with 7 nucleotides matching TRBD2. V shed 0 bases and J 2 bases; nucleotides not matched to a gene: 5. Germline CDR1 reads LGHNA; CDR2 reads YNFKEQ. This CDR3 region has 16 residues. The CDR3 sequence: CASSQDEGGPTDTQYF. CDR3 in DNA: TGTGCCAGCAGCCAAGACGAGGGAGGGCCCACAGATACGCAGTATTTT.

V usage is TRBV4-3 and J usage is TRBJ2-7; 7 positions match TRBD1. Losses at the gene ends were 1 base for V and 3 bases for J; bases not matched to a gene: 6. The CDR3 runs to 15 residues. Germline-derived CDR1 and CDR2 are LGHNA and YSLEER. The CDR3 region has the DNA TGCGCCAGCAGCCAAGTTAGAGGGGGCCACTACGAGCAGTACTTC. Its protein product is CASSQVRGGHYEQYF.

In nucleotides, the CDR3 is TGTGCCAGCAGTCACCGGGACTACCCCTACGAGCAGTACTTC. Protein sequence: CASSHRDYPYEQYF. V and J are TRBV27 and TRBJ2-7; TRBD2 aligns across 7 bases. Germline loops: CDR1 MNHEY, CDR2 SMNVEV (reference sequence). The CDR3 sequence is 14 residues long. J gave up 2 bases and V 5 bases, and 6 bases lay outside the gene matches.

V is TRBV29-1 and J is TRBJ2-3, with 10 bases identical to TRBD2. Germline values: CDR1 SQVTM, CDR2 ANQGSEA. V was pared by 6 bases and J by 6 bases, with 12 bases of the junction left unmatched. The CDR3 is made up of 15 amino acids. This CDR3 reads CSVRGLAGVYDTQYF. The CDR3 DNA reads as TGCAGCGTCCGAGGGCTAGCGGGAGTGTACGATACGCAGTATTTT.

J is TRBJ2-1 and V is TRBV27; D is perhaps TRBD2 (6 bases). The germline CDR1 and CDR2 sequences are MNHEY and SMNVEV (reference sequence). V was pared by 5 bases and J by 1 base, with 15 bases between. This CDR3 has 16 residues. The CDR3 sequence: CASSRFIAESYNEQFF. The CDR3 DNA sequence: TGTGCCAGCAGTCGCTTCATAGCGGAATCCTACAATGAGCAGTTCTTC.

This chain links TRBV5-4 with TRBJ1-2; D perhaps matches TRBD1 (6 bases). CDR1 is SGHNT and CDR2 is YYREEE in the germline V gene (reference sequence). Trimming left V 10 bases short and J 3 bases short, with 10 bases between. The CDR3 is 11 amino acids. The CDR3 region is CAGSGDYGYTF. The CDR3 DNA reads TGTGCCGGTTCAGGGGACTATGGCTACACCTTC.

The chain uses TRBV29-1 and TRBJ2-6; 8 bases are shared with TRBD1. The V and J ends lost 3 bases and 3 bases, in that order; junction bases with no gene match: 7. The germline V gene has CDR1 SQVTM and CDR2 ANQGSEA. This CDR3 region has 16 residues. The CDR3 bases are TGCAGCGTTGATGGGGGGACAGGTTTTGGGGCCAACGTCCTGACTTTC. Amino acid sequence: CSVDGGTGFGANVLTF.

This clone was detected only once. This sequence joins TRBV4-3 and TRBJ2-1, with D tentatively TRBD2 (6 bases). Trimming removed 2 bases from V and 4 bases from J, with 15 bases in between. The CDR3 sequence is 16 residues long. CDR1 LGHNA and CDR2 YSLEER come from the germline V gene. CDR3 sequence reads: CASSQLGGPNYNEQFF. CDR3 sequence (DNA): TGCGCCAGCAGCCAACTAGGAGGGCCGAATTACAATGAGCAGTTCTTC.

The genes are TRBV7-6 and TRBJ2-1, with 8 positions matching TRBD2. The CDR3 runs to 14 residues. V gave up 5 bases and J gave up 4 bases; unmatched junction bases: 4. Germline CDR1 reads SGHVS; CDR2 reads FNYEAQ. The CDR3 nucleotides are TGTGCCAGCAGCGCCCGACTAGCGTACAATGAGCAGTTCTTC. This gives the protein CASSARLAYNEQFF.

The rearrangement links TRBV6-1 to TRBJ2-1; 12 bases are a match to TRBD2. V shed 3 bases and J 8 bases; nucleotides not matched to a gene: 5. The CDR3 loop spans 15 amino acids. Germline CDR1 and CDR2: MNHNS and SASEGT. CDR3 sequence (DNA): TGTGCCAGCAGTGAGCTAGCGGGAGGGTGGGATGAGCAGTTCTTC. Translating it yields CASSELAGGWDEQFF.

V and J are TRBV5-4 and TRBJ2-5, with TRBD2 matching over 10 bases. Looked up from germline, CDR1 is SGHNT and CDR2 is YYREEE (reference sequence). The CDR3 is 14 residues long. Unmatched junction bases numbered 3, after V lost 3 bases and J lost 4 bases. This CDR3 is CASSWGTSVETQYF. The CDR3 bases are TGTGCCAGCAGCTGGGGGACTAGCGTAGAGACCCAGTACTTC.

This chain joins TRBV7-9 and TRBJ1-1; tentatively, D is TRBD1 (6 bases). V lost 6 bases and J lost 0, with 20 bases in between. Germline V gene lookup returns CDR1 SEHNR and CDR2 FQNEAQ (reference sequence). The CDR3 length is 17 residues. The DNA of the CDR3 is TGTGCCAGCAGGTCCGCCGGGGGGGCACACATGAACACTGAAGCTTTCTTT. Its translation: CASRSAGGAHMNTEAFF. Filled out from reference TRBV7-9 and TRBJ1-1, the complete variable domain reads DTGVSQNPRHKITKRGQNVTFRCDPISEHNRLYWYRQTLGQGPEFLTYFQNEAQLEKSRLLSDRFSAERPKGSFSTLEIQRTEQGDSAMYLCASRSAGGAHMNTEAFFGQGTRLTVV.

The gene calls are TRBV28 and TRBJ1-5; perhaps TRBD1 as D (6 bases). The V end lost 2 bases, the J end lost 5 bases, and 10 bases lay between the germline ends. The CDR3 is 14 amino acids. Germline CDR1 is MDHEN and CDR2 is SYDVKM. This chain's CDR3 is CASSLMTGYQPQHF. The CDR3 DNA sequence: TGTGCCAGCAGTTTAATGACAGGATATCAGCCCCAGCATTTT.

This chain uses TRBV5-8 with TRBJ2-4; possible D gene TRBD1, 6 bases. The germline V gene encodes CDR1 SGHTS and CDR2 YDEGEE. V was pared by 1 base and J by 0 bases, with 11 bases between. This CDR3 comprises 16 residues. The CDR3 DNA is TGTGCCAGCAGCTTGATGGACAGCCTAGCCAAAAACATTCAGTACTTC. This gives the protein CASSLMDSLAKNIQYF.

This clone appeared a single time. V is TRBV7-9 and J is TRBJ2-7; 7 nucleotides align to TRBD1. Trimming removed 5 bases from V and 2 bases from J; junction bases left unmatched: 6. Germline CDR1 SEHNR, CDR2 FQNEAQ (reference sequence). The CDR3 contains 14 residues. CDR3 coding DNA: TGTGCCAGCAGCCATACCGGGACAGCCTACGAGCAGTACTTC. The encoded protein is CASSHTGTAYEQYF.

This rearrangement joins TRBV5-1 to TRBJ2-1; 7 nucleotides align to TRBD2. The CDR3 spans 15 residues. From germline, CDR1 is SGHRS and CDR2 YFSETQ. V dropped 1 base and J dropped 1; count of bases not matched to a gene: 2. The DNA of the CDR3 is TGCGCCAGCAGCTTGCGGGAGGAATCCTACAATGAGCAGTTCTTC. This encodes CASSLREESYNEQFF.

The J gene is TRBJ2-7, the V gene TRBV7-9; weak D call: TRBD1 (6 bases). CDR1 and CDR2 (germline): SEHNR, FQNEAQ (reference sequence). V dropped 1 base and J dropped 6 bases, with 7 bases sitting between them. The CDR3 extends over 12 amino acids. The CDR3 is CASSLGQVEQYF. In nucleotides, the CDR3 is TGTGCCAGCAGCTTAGGACAGGTCGAGCAGTACTTC.

Only a few counts were recorded for this clone. The chain recombines TRBV9 with TRBJ1-2, with 8 nucleotides matching TRBD1. CDR3 length: 14 amino acids. After removal of 0 bases from V and 6 bases from J, the junction contained 4 bases not matched to a gene. The V gene's germline CDR1 is SGDLS and CDR2 YYNGEE. The CDR3 coding sequence is TGTGCCAGCAGCGTAGCTATGACAGGGGATGGCTACACCTTC. Protein: CASSVAMTGDGYTF.